The source of this T cell receptor beta chain is a study of T cell responses to AZD1222 COVID-19 vaccine. CDR3 length equals 14 residues. Trimming removed 0 bases at V and 6 bases at J, with 11 bases between. CDR1 is SGHAT and CDR2 is FQNNGV in the germline V gene. TCRdb keeps only in-frame clones here, not all; method: immunoSEQ multiplex PCR. Here the sample spans about 160,000 clones, approximately 90% being singletons. This sequence joins TRBV11-2 and TRBJ1-2; D gene uncertain. Sequences were derived from peripheral blood, sampled 28 days after the second AZD1222 dose. The clonotype was recovered from an adult who received the AZD1222 COVID-19 vaccine. For the CDR3, the DNA is TGTGCCAGCAGCTTAGATGGCACGGCCCATGGCTACACCTTC. Translation: CASSLDGTAHGYTF.